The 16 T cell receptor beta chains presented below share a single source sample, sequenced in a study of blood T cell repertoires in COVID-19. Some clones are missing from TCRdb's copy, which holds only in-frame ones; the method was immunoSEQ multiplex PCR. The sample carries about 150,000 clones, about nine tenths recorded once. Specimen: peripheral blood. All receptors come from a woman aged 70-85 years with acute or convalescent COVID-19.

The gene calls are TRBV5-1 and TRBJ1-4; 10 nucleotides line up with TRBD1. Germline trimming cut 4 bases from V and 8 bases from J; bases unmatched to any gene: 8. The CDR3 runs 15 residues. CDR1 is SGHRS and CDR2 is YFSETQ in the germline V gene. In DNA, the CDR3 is TGCGCCAGCAGCGCGACAGGGGGCCTGTACGAAAAACTGTTTTTT. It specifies CASSATGGLYEKLFF.

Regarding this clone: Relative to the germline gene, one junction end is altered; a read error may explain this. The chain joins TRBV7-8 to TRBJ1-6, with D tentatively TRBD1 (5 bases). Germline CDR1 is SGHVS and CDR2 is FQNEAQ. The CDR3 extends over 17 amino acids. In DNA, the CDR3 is TGTGCCAGCAGCTTAGGCGGAGGGGCCTCCCATAATTCACCCCTCCACTTT. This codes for CASSLGGGASHNSPLHF.

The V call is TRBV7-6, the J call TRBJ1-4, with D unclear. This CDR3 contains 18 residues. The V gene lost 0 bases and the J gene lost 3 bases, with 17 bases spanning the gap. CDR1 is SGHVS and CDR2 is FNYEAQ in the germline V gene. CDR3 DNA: TGTGCCAGCAGCTTAGCACCTTGGAGGACCGGAGCTAATGAAAAACTGTTTTTT. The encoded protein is CASSLAPWRTGANEKLFF.

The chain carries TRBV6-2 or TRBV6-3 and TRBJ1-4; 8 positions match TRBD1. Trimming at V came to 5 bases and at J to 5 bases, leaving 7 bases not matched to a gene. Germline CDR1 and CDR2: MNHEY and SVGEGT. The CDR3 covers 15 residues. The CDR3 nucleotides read TGTGCCAGCAGTAACCCTCGACAGGGGAATGAAAAACTGTTTTTT. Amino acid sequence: CASSNPRQGNEKLFF.

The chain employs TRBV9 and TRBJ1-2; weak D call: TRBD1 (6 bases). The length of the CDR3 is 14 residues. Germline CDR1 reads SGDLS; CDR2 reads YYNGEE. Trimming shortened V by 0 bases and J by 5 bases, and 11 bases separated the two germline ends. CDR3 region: CASSVVDRPYGYTF. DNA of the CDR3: TGTGCCAGCAGCGTAGTTGACAGGCCTTATGGCTACACCTTC.

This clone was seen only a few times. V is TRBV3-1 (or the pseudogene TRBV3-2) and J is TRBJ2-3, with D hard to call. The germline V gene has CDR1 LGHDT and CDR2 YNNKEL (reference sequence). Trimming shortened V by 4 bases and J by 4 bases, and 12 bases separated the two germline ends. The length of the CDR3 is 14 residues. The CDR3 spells CASSPDLVADTQYF. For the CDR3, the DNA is TGTGCCAGCAGCCCTGACTTAGTCGCAGATACGCAGTATTTT.

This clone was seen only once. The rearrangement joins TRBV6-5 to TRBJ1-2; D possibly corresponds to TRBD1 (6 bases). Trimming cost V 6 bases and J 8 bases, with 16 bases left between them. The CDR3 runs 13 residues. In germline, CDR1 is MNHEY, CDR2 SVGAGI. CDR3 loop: CASRPQTGTGYTF. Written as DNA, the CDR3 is TGTGCCAGCAGACCCCAAACAGGGACCGGCTACACCTTC.

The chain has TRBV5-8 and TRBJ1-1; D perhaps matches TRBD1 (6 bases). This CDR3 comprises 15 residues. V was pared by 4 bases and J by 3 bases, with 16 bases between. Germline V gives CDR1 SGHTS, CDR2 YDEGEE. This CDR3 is CASSKTGPRDTEAFF. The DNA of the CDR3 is TGTGCCAGCAGCAAGACAGGCCCGAGGGACACTGAAGCTTTCTTT.

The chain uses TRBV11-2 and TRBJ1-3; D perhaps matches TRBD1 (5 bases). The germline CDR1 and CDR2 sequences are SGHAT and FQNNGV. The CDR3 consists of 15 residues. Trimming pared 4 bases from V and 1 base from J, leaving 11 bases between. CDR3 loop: CASSYVGDSGNTIYF. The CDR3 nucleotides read TGTGCCAGCAGCTATGTAGGGGATTCTGGAAACACCATATATTTT.

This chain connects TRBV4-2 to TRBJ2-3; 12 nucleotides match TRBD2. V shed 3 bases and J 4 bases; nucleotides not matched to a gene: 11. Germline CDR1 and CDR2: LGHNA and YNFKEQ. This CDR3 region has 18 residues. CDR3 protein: CASSQGTRLAGASDTQYF. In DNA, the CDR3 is TGTGCCAGCAGCCAGGGTACTCGACTAGCGGGGGCGTCAGATACGCAGTATTTT.

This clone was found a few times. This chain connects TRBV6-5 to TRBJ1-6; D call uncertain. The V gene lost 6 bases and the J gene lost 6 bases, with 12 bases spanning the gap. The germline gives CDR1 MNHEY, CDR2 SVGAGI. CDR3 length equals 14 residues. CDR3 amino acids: CASRGGRPNSPLHF. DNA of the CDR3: TGTGCCAGCAGGGGTGGCAGGCCTAATTCACCCCTCCACTTT.

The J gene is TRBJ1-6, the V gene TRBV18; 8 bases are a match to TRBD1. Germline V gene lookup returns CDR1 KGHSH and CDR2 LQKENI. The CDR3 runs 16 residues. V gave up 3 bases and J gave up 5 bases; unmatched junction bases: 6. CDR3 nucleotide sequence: TGTGCCAGCTCACCTCAGGACAGGGCGGATAATTCACCCCTCCACTTT. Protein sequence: CASSPQDRADNSPLHF.

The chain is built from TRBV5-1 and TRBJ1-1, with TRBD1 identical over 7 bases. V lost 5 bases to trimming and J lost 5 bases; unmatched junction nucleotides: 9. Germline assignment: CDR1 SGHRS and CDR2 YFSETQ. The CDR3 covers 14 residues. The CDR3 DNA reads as TGCGCCAGCAGGATACAGGGGCCGAGGACTGAAGCTTTCTTT. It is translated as CASRIQGPRTEAFF.

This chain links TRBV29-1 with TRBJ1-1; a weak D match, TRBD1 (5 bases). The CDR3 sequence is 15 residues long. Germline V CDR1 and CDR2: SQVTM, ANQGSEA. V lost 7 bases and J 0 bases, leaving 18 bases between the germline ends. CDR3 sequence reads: CSAGEGWYMNTEAFF. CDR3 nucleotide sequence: TGCAGCGCCGGGGAGGGGTGGTACATGAACACTGAAGCTTTCTTT.

The CDR3 nucleotides are TGTGCCAGCAGCCCGACAGGGGTTTGGGGGTATTTT. This translates into CASSPTGVWGYF. The chain is built from TRBV12-3 or TRBV12-4 and TRBJ2-3, with 8 bases fitting TRBD1. V lost 6 bases and J lost 14; bases outside the gene matches: 10. This CDR3 is 12 amino acids long.

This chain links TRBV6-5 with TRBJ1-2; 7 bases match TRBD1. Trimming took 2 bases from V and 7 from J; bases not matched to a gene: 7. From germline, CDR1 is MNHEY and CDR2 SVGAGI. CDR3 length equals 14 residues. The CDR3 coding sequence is TGTGCCAGCAGTTACAATGTAGCAGGGGGTGGCTACACCTTC. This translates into CASSYNVAGGGYTF.